A selection of T cell receptor beta chains follows, all from one sample in a study of CD4 and CD8 cells across lung adenocarcinoma regions. TCRdb re-derived calls from the PCR reads in MiXCR, one entry per CDR3 protein. The repertoire holds about 23,000 distinct CDR3 sequences, with under 65% as singletons. The sample comprised CD4+ T cells from the center of a lung tumor. The receptors were sampled from a male donor with lung adenocarcinoma. The CD4 and CD8 labels of this study may be unreliable. Each CDR3 is given with its conserved first and last residue. D genes are given only for firm matches. Expanded clones are given a class, and other clones once, few, many or no size at all.

d_call,clone_size,j_call,v_call,cdr3_aa,cdr3_nt
TRBD1,many,TRBJ2-7,TRBV6-1,CATKPGQTNYEQYF,TGTGCCACAAAACCGGGACAGACAAACTACGAGCAGTACTTC
TRBD2,few,TRBJ2-1,TRBV7-2,CASSDTGTRNNEQFF,TGTGCCAGCAGCGACACCGGGACTAGAAACAATGAGCAGTTCTTC
.,.,TRBJ2-3,TRBV6-1,CASSVADSANAQYF,TGTGCCAGCAGCGTCGCTGACAGCGCCAATGCGCAGTATTTT
.,many,TRBJ2-5,TRBV20-1,CSAYQETQYF,TGCAGTGCTTATCAGGAGACCCAGTACTTC
TRBD2,once,TRBJ2-3,TRBV15,CATRIGEGDTQYF,TGTGCCACCAGGATAGGGGAGGGAGATACGCAGTATTTT
.,.,TRBJ2-5,TRBV27,CASVGGPGALAKETQYF,TGTGCCAGCGTAGGGGGTCCCGGGGCTCTAGCCAAAGAGACCCAGTACTTC
TRBD2,many,TRBJ2-3,TRBV6-1,CASSDTAGERDTQYF,TGTGCCAGCAGTGATACAGCGGGAGAAAGAGATACGCAGTATTTT
TRBD2,.,TRBJ2-5,TRBV6-5,CASSYGISGAGETQYF,TGTGCCAGCAGTTACGGGATTAGCGGGGCGGGGGAGACCCAGTACTTC
.,once,TRBJ2-1,TRBV20-1,CSASDSSLSYNEQFF,TGCAGTGCTAGTGATTCTAGCTTGTCCTACAATGAGCAGTTCTTC
.,few,TRBJ2-3,TRBV30,CAWSTGFADTQYF,TGTGCCTGGAGTACAGGGTTCGCAGATACGCAGTATTTT
.,many,TRBJ2-1,TRBV27,CASSHDRYNEQFF,TGTGCCAGCAGTCACGACAGGTACAATGAGCAGTTCTTC
.,.,TRBJ2-5,TRBV6-1,CASSTGGATDTQYF,TGTGCCAGCAGTACCGGGGGCGCAACAGACACCCAGTACTTC